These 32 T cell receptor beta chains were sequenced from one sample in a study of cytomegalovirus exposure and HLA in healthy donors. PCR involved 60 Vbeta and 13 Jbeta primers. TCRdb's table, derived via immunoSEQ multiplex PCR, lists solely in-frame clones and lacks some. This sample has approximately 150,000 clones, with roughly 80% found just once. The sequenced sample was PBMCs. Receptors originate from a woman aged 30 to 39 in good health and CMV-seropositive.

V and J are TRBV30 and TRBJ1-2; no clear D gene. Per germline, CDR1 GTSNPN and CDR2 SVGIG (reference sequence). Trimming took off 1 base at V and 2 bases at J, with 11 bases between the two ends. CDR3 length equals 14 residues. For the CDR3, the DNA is TGTGCCTGGAGTGGGGCGCCGACGAACTATGGCTACACCTTC. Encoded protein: CAWSGAPTNYGYTF.

In DNA, the CDR3 is TGTGCCAGCAGCAGGGGGCGATTTAATTCACCCCTCCACTTT. Its protein is CASSRGRFNSPLHF. The chain recombines TRBV6-5 with TRBJ1-6; 8 bases map to TRBD1. The junction had 4 bases not matched to a gene; V was cut back by 6 bases and J by 6 bases. The germline V gene encodes CDR1 MNHEY and CDR2 SVGAGI. This CDR3 region has 14 residues.

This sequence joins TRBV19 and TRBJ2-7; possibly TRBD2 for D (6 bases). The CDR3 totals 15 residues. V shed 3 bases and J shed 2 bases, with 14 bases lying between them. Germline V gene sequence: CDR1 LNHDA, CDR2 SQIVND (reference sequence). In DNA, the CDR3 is TGTGCCAGTAGTATCTGGGACTCTAGGACCTACGAGCAGTACTTC. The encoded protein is CASSIWDSRTYEQYF.

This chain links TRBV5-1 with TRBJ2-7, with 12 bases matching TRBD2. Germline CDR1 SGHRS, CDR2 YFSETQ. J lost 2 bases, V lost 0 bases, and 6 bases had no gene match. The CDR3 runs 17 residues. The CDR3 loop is CASSLGRTSGVTYEQYF. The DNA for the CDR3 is TGCGCCAGCAGCTTGGGGCGGACTAGCGGGGTTACCTACGAGCAGTACTTC.

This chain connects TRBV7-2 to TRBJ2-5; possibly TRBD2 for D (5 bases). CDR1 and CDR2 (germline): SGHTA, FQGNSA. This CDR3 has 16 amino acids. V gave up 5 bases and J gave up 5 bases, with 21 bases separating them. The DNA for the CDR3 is TGTGCCAGCAGCCCGAGGGTCGGGAAAGTTATTGAGACCCAGTACTTC. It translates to CASSPRVGKVIETQYF.

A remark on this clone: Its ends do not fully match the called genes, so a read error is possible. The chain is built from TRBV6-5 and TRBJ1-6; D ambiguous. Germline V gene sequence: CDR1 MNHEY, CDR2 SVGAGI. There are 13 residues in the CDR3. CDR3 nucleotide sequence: TGTGCCAGCAGTGTACCGGGAGCATCACCCCTTCACTTT. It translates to CASSVPGASPLHF.

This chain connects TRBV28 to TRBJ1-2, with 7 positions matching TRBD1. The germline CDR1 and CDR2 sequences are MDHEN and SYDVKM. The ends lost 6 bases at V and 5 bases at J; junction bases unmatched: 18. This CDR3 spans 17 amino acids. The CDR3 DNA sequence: TGTGCCAGCAGATCCTTCACCCGACAGGGAGTTAGGTATGGCTACACCTTC. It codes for CASRSFTRQGVRYGYTF.

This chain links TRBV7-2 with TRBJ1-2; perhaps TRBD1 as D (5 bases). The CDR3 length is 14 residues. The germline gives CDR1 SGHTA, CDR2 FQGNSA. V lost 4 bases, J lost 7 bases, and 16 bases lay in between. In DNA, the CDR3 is TGTGCCAGCAGCTCTCAGGGAAACTTCCGTGGCTACACCTTC. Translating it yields CASSSQGNFRGYTF.

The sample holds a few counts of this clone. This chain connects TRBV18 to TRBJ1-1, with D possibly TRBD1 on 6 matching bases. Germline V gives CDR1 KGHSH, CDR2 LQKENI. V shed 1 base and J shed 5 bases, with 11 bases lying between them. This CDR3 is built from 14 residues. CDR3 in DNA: TGTGCCAGCTCACCACTAGGGGGAACAACTGAAGCTTTCTTT. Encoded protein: CASSPLGGTTEAFF.

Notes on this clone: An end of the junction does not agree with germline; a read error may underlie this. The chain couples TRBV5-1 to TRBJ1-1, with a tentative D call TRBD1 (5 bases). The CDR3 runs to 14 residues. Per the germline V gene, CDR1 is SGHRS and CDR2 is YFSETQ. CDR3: CASSLTALNTEAFF. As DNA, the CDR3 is TGTGCCAGCAGCTTGACAGCCCTGAACACTGAAGCTTTCTTT.

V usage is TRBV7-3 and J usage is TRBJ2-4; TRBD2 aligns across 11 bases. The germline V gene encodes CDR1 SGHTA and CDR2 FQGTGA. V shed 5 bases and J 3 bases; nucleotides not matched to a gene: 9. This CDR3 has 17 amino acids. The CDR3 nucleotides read TGTGCCAGCAGCGCTCAGGGGACTAGCGGTAACAAAAACATTCAGTACTTC. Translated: CASSAQGTSGNKNIQYF.

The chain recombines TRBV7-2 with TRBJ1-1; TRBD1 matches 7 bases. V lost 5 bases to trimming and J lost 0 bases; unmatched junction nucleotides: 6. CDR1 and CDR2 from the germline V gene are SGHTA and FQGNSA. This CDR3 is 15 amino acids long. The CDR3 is CASSPTGFVNTEAFF. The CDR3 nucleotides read TGTGCCAGCAGCCCGACAGGGTTCGTGAACACTGAAGCTTTCTTT.

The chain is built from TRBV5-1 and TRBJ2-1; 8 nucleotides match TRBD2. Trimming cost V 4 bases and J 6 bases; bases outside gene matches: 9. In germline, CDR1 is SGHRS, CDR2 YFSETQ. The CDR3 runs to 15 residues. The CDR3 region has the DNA TGCGCCAGCAGCCAAATAGCGGGGCCCTTCAATGAGCAGTTCTTC. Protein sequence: CASSQIAGPFNEQFF.

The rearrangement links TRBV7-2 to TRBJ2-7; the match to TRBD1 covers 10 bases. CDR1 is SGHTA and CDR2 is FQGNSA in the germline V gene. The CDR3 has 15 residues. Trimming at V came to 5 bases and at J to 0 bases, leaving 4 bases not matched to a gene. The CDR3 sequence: CASSKRTGGSYEQYF. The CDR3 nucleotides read TGTGCCAGCAGCAAAAGGACAGGGGGCTCCTACGAGCAGTACTTC. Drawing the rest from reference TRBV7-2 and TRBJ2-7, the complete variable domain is GAGVSQSPSNKVTEKGKDVELRCDPISGHTALYWYRQSLGQGLEFLIYFQGNSAPDKSGLPSDRFSAERTGGSVSTLTIQRTQQEDSAVYLCASSKRTGGSYEQYFGPGTRLTVT.

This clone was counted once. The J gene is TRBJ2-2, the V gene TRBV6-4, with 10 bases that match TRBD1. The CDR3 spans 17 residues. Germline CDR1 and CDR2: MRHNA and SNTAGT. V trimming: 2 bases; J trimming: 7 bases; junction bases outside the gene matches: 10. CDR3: CASSDATGQGTGGELFF. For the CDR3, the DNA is TGTGCCAGCAGTGACGCAACGGGACAGGGGACCGGCGGGGAGCTGTTTTTT.

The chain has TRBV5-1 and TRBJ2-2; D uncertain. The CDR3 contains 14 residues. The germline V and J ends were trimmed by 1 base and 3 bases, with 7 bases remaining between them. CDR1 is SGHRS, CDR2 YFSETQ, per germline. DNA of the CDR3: TGCGCCAGCAGCTTGTTCGGTCACACCGGGGAGCTGTTTTTT. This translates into CASSLFGHTGELFF.

CDR3 sequence reads: CASSLGGREQYF. In DNA form, the CDR3 reads TGCGCCAGCAGCTTGGGGGGGCGCGAGCAGTACTTC. The chain couples TRBV5-1 to TRBJ2-7; TRBD1 is a possible D gene (6 bases). Trimming left V 0 bases short and J 6 bases short, with 7 bases between. This CDR3 region has 12 residues. CDR1 is SGHRS, CDR2 YFSETQ, per germline.

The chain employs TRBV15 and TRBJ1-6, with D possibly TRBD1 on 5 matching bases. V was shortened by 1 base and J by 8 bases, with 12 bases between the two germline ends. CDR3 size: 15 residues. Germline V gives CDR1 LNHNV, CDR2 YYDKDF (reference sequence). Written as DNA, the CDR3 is TGTGCCACCAGCAGAGTTTTGGAGGGGCATTCACCCCTCCACTTT. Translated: CATSRVLEGHSPLHF.

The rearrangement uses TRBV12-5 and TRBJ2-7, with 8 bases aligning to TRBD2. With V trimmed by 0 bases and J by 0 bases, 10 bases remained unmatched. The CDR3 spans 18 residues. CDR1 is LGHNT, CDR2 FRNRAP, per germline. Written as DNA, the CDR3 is TGTGCTAGTGGTTTGGTCCTTACGACTAGCGTGAGCTCCTACGAGCAGTACTTC. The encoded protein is CASGLVLTTSVSSYEQYF.

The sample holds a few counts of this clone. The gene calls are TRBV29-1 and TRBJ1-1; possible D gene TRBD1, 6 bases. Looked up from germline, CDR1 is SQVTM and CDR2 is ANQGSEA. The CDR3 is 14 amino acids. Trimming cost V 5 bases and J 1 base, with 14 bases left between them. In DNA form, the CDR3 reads TGCAGCGTTTCTCCGACAGGTCGGAACACTGAAGCTTTCTTT. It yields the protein CSVSPTGRNTEAFF.

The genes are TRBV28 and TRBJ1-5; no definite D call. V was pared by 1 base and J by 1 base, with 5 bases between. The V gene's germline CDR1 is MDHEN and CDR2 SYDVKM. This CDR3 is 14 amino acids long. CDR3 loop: CASSLYISNQPQHF. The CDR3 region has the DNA TGTGCCAGCAGTTTATATATCAGCAATCAGCCCCAGCATTTT.

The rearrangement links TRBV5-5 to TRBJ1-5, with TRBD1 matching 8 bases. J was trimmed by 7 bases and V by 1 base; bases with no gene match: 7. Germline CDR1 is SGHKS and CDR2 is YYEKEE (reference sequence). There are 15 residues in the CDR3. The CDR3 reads CASSLSAGGVQPQHF. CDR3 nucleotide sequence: TGTGCCAGCAGCTTGAGTGCAGGGGGCGTACAGCCCCAGCATTTT.

The CDR3 sequence is CASRPDRERSGYTF. The CDR3 region has the DNA TGCGCCAGCAGACCGGACAGGGAAAGAAGTGGCTACACCTTC. The rearrangement joins TRBV5-1 to TRBJ1-2; 8 positions match TRBD1. Trimming took 5 bases from V and 7 from J; bases not matched to a gene: 10. The CDR3 covers 14 residues. Germline V CDR1 and CDR2: SGHRS, YFSETQ.

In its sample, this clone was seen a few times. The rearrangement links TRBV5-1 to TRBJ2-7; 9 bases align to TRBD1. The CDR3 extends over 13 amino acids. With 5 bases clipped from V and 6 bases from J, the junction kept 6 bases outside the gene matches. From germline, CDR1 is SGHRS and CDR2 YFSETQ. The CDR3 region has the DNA TGCGCCAGCAGGGAGACAGGGGGGTTCGAGCAGTACTTC. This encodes CASRETGGFEQYF.

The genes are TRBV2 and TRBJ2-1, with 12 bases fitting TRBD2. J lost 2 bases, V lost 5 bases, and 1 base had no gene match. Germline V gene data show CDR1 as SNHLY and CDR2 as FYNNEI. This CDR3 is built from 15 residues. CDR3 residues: CASSPSGGAYNEQFF. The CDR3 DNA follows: TGTGCCAGCAGTCCTAGCGGGGGGGCCTACAATGAGCAGTTCTTC.

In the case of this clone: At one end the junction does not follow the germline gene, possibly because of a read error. The CDR3 DNA is TGCAGCGCTGGAGTCTCCTTCGACAGGGGGGATGGCTACACATTC. As protein: CSAGVSFDRGDGYTF. The genes are TRBV29-1 and TRBJ1-2; 9 nucleotides match TRBD1. Germline CDR1 is SQVTM and CDR2 is ANQGSEA. The CDR3 sequence is 15 residues long.

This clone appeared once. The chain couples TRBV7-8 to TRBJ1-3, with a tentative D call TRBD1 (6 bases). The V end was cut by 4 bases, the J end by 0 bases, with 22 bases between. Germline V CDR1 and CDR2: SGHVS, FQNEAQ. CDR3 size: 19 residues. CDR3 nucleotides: TGTGCCAGCAGCTCCTCGCTACGAGACAGGTTCTCCTCTGGAAACACCATATATTTT. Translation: CASSSSLRDRFSSGNTIYF.

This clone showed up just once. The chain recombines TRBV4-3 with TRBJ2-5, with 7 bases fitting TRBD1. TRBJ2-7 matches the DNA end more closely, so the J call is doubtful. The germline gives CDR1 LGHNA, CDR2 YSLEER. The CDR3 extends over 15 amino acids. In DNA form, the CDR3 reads TGCGCCAGCAGCCAGGAAGGGACAGTCTCCTACGAGCAGTACTTC. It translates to CASSQEGTVSYEQYF.

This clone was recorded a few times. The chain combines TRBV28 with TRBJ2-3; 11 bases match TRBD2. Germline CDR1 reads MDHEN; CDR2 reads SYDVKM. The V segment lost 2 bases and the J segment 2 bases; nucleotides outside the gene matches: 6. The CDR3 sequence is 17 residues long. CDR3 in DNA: TGTGCCAGCAGTTTAAGGCTAGCGGGGGGTCTCACAGATACGCAGTATTTT. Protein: CASSLRLAGGLTDTQYF.

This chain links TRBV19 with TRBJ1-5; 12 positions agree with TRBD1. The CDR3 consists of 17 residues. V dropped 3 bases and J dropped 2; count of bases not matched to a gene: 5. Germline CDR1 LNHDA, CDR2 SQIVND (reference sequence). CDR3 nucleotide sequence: TGTGCCAGTAGTATCCGGGACAGGGGGCTTGGCAATCAGCCCCAGCATTTT. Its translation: CASSIRDRGLGNQPQHF. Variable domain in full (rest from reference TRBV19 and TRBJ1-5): DGGITQSPKYLFRKEGQNVTLSCEQNLNHDAMYWYRQDPGQGLRLIYYSQIVNDFQKGDIAEGYSVSREKKESFPLTVTSAQKNPTAFYLCASSIRDRGLGNQPQHFGDGTRLSIL.

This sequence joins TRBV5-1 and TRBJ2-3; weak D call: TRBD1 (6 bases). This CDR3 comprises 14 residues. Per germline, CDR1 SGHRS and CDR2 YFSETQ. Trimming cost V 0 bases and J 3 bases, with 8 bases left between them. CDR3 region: CASSLDRETDTQYF. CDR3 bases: TGCGCCAGCAGCTTGGACAGGGAAACAGATACGCAGTATTTT.

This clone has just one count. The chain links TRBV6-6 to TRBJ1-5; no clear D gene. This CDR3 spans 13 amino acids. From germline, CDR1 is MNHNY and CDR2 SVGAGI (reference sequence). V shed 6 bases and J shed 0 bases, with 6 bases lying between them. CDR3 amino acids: CASRSYSNQPQHF. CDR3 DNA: TGTGCCAGCAGGAGCTATAGCAATCAGCCCCAGCATTTT.